This is a list of T cell receptor beta chains from one sample in a study of T cells in localized non-small cell lung cancer. Assay: immunoSEQ multiplex PCR; the TCRdb copy retains only in-frame clones and omits some. The table records around 29,000 clones, more than 85% of them present only once. The sample was peripheral blood, taken before any cancer treatment. Receptor source: a female donor aged 60 or older with stage I lung adenocarcinoma. The CDR3 runs from the conserved cysteine through the conserved F or W. The D gene is left open where the match is weak. A clone size is listed for some rows: how often the clone was seen (once, few, many), or a class if it is expanded.

TRBJ2-4	.	TRBV19	.	TGTGCCAGTAGTGACGCAGCCAAAAACATTCAGTACTTC	CASSDAAKNIQYF
TRBJ2-1	.	TRBV27	TRBD2	TGTGCCAGCAGTGCGGGAGGGCTACGTGCTGTGGGGTACAATGAGCAGTTCTTC	CASSAGGLRAVGYNEQFF
TRBJ2-7	few	TRBV7-2	TRBD1	TGTGCCAGCAGCGGACCGGGACAGCCCTACGAGCAGTACTTC	CASSGPGQPYEQYF
TRBJ2-2	.	TRBV5-1	TRBD2	TGCGCCAGCAGCTCCGTAATAGGGACTAGCGCGAACACCGGGGAGCTGTTTTTT	CASSSVIGTSANTGELFF
TRBJ2-5	.	TRBV30	.	TGTGCCTGGACCTCAGGGGGGAGAGAGACCCAGTACTTC	CAWTSGGRETQYF
TRBJ2-7	.	TRBV28	.	TGTGCCAGCACAGATATTACCGAGCAGTACTTC	CASTDITEQYF
TRBJ2-2	.	TRBV5-1	.	TGCGCCAGCCTCTCCCGGGACGGAAACACCGGGGAGCTGTTTTTT	CASLSRDGNTGELFF
TRBJ1-1	.	TRBV19	.	TGTGCCAGTGGGGGCAAACGATTTACCAATGCAGCTTTCTTT	CASGGKRFTNAAFF
TRBJ1-4	.	TRBV2	.	TGTGCCAGCATAGGAGGGATGGTGGCTAATGAAAAACTGTTTTTT	CASIGGMVANEKLFF
TRBJ2-2	.	TRBV6-6	TRBD1	TGTGCCAGCAGTTCCGGACAGGGATACACCGGGGAGCTGTTTTTT	CASSSGQGYTGELFF
TRBJ2-2	.	TRBV5-1	TRBD1	TGCGCCAGCAGCGACAGGGCGAACACCGGGGAGCTGTTTTTT	CASSDRANTGELFF
TRBJ1-6	.	TRBV5-1	.	TGCGCCAGCAGCTACGGGACGTCCACGAATTCACCCCTCCACTTT	CASSYGTSTNSPLHF
TRBJ1-1	.	TRBV6-5	.	TGTGCCAGCAGTTATTCCGAAAGCACTGAAGCTTTCTTT	CASSYSESTEAFF
TRBJ1-2	.	TRBV18	TRBD1	TGTGCCAGCTCACCGACAGGGAACCCTAACTATGGCTACACCTTC	CASSPTGNPNYGYTF
TRBJ1-2	.	TRBV28	.	TGTGCCAGCAGGAACAGGGCCAAGAGGTATGGCTACACCTTC	CASRNRAKRYGYTF
TRBJ2-2	.	TRBV12-5	.	TGTGCTAGTGGTCCTCCCACCGGGGAGCTGTTTTTT	CASGPPTGELFF
TRBJ2-7	.	TRBV5-5	TRBD1	TGTGCCAGCAGCTTAGGGACAGGGACCTACGAGCAGTACTTC	CASSLGTGTYEQYF
TRBJ1-3	.	TRBV7-9	.	TGTGCCAGCAGCTTATTCCAGGTGTCCTCTGGAAACACCATATATTTT	CASSLFQVSSGNTIYF
TRBJ2-4	.	TRBV6-5	.	TGTGCCAGCAGTCTTCTGGGACGCCAAAACATTCAGTACTTC	CASSLLGRQNIQYF
TRBJ1-1	once	TRBV7-9	TRBD1	TGTGCCAGCAGCTCTTCCACGACAGGGCTTAACACTGAAGCTTTCTTT	CASSSSTTGLNTEAFF
TRBJ1-1	.	TRBV7-8	.	TGTGCCAGCAGCTTAGTACGGATTATGAACACTGAAGCTTTCTTT	CASSLVRIMNTEAFF
TRBJ1-5	.	TRBV7-9	TRBD1	TGTGCCAGCAGCCAGACAGGGGGCAATCAGCCCCAGCATTTT	CASSQTGGNQPQHF
TRBJ2-3	.	TRBV13	TRBD1	TGTGCCAGCAGCTTTGGACAGGGTAGGACAGATACGCAGTATTTT	CASSFGQGRTDTQYF
TRBJ1-5	.	TRBV6-1	.	TGTGCCAGCAGTGAAGTCCCTTTCCAGCCCCAGCATTTT	CASSEVPFQPQHF
TRBJ1-3	.	TRBV9	.	TGTGCCAGCAGCGTAGGGGGGGTAGGAAACACCATATATTTT	CASSVGGVGNTIYF
TRBJ2-7	.	TRBV19	.	TGTGCCAGTAGTAGCCCCAGCTCCTACGAGCAGTACTTC	CASSSPSSYEQYF
TRBJ1-5	.	TRBV18	.	TGTGCCAGCTCACCAATTAGTTCGGGGGGTCAGCCCCAGCATTTT	CASSPISSGGQPQHF
TRBJ2-2	.	TRBV5-4	TRBD1	TGTGCCAGCAGCTCCAAACAGGGGGACACCGGGGAGCTGTTTTTT	CASSSKQGDTGELFF
TRBJ2-7	.	TRBV2	.	TGTGCCAGCAGGGTGGACAGCACGACCTACGAGCAGTACTTC	CASRVDSTTYEQYF
TRBJ2-6	.	TRBV5-4	.	TGTGCCAGCAGCCCGATGACAGGAACCACTTCTGGGGCCAACGTCCTGACTTTC	CASSPMTGTTSGANVLTF
TRBJ2-7	.	TRBV18	TRBD2	TGTGCCAGCTCACCAGCTGGACTAGACCACGAGCAGTACTTC	CASSPAGLDHEQYF
TRBJ2-3	.	TRBV4-2	TRBD2	TGTGCCAGCAGCCCGGTGACTAGCGGGTATAGGGATACGCAGTATTTT	CASSPVTSGYRDTQYF
TRBJ1-2	.	TRBV19	.	TGTGCCAGTAGTGAGAGGGACGCAACCTATGGCTACACCTTC	CASSERDATYGYTF
TRBJ1-2	.	TRBV12-5	.	TGTGCTAGCGCCCTAGGGGGTAACTATGGCTACACCTTC	CASALGGNYGYTF
TRBJ1-4	.	TRBV10-3	TRBD1	TGTGCCATCAGTGAGAAGGGGGCTGCCAATGAAAAACTGTTTTTT	CAISEKGAANEKLFF
TRBJ1-2	.	TRBV19	.	TGTGCCAGTAGTATGGGCTACGGGAGCTACACCTTC	CASSMGYGSYTF
TRBJ2-1	.	TRBV14	.	TGTGCCAGCAGCCAATATGTGTCCTACAATGAGCAGTTCTTC	CASSQYVSYNEQFF
TRBJ2-7	.	TRBV2	TRBD2	TGTGCCAGCAGTTGGGACTACTACGAGCAGTACTTC	CASSWDYYEQYF
TRBJ2-5	.	TRBV5-1	TRBD1	TGCGCCAGCAGCACAGGACAGGGGCATTTGACCCAGTACTTC	CASSTGQGHLTQYF
TRBJ2-3	.	TRBV5-1	TRBD2	TGCGCCAGCACGGGGGGAGCGGGAGCAGATACGCAGTATTTT	CASTGGAGADTQYF
TRBJ2-7	.	TRBV28	.	TGTGCCAGCCGGAAGGCTGGCTACGAGCAGTACTTC	CASRKAGYEQYF
TRBJ2-1	.	TRBV27	.	TGTGCCAGCAGTCGAACCAATGAGCAGTTCTTC	CASSRTNEQFF
TRBJ1-1	.	TRBV11-2	.	TGTGCCAGCAGCGTCGGAGTTGAAGCTTTCTTT	CASSVGVEAFF
TRBJ2-1	.	TRBV9	.	TGTGCCAGCAGCGTAAAAGGGAGTAGTAATGAGCAGTTCTTC	CASSVKGSSNEQFF
TRBJ1-2	.	TRBV6-1	.	TGTGCCAGCAGCCTACAGGCCATTAACTATGGCTACACCTTC	CASSLQAINYGYTF
TRBJ2-2	once	TRBV5-1	TRBD1	TGCGCCAGCAGCCAACCCGGGACAGGGCTTAACACCGGGGAGCTGTTTTTT	CASSQPGTGLNTGELFF
TRBJ1-4	.	TRBV4-1	.	TGCGCCAGCAGCCATTGGGCATTTATGAAGGATGAAAAACTGTTTTTT	CASSHWAFMKDEKLFF
TRBJ1-4	few	TRBV9	.	TGTGCCAGCAGCGCGACAGCAACTAATGAAAAACTGTTTTTT	CASSATATNEKLFF
TRBJ1-1	.	TRBV18	.	TGTGCCAGCTCACCAACTAGCGGGAACACTGAAGCTTTCTTT	CASSPTSGNTEAFF
TRBJ2-7	few	TRBV11-2	TRBD2	TGTGCCAGCAGGTACCCCGGGACTAGGGACTACGAGCAGTACTTC	CASRYPGTRDYEQYF
TRBJ2-7	.	TRBV18	.	TGTGCCAGCTCACCACCGTCTCAGGGAACGTACGAGCAGTACTTC	CASSPPSQGTYEQYF
TRBJ1-1	once	TRBV28	.	TGTGCCAGCAGCCTCGGGGGCGCGGGCACTGAAGCTTTCTTT	CASSLGGAGTEAFF
TRBJ1-1	.	TRBV18	.	TGTGCCAGCTCTCCCGGGAACACTGAAGCTTTCTTT	CASSPGNTEAFF
TRBJ2-7	.	TRBV5-1	.	TGCGCCAGCAGCTTGGCCGGGCAGGGGAGTCCCATCTCCTACGAGCAGTACTTC	CASSLAGQGSPISYEQYF
TRBJ2-2	.	TRBV6-5	.	TGTGCCAGCAGGGAACAGGTTTTGAACACCGGGGAGCTGTTTTTT	CASREQVLNTGELFF